The entry that follows covers one T cell receptor beta chain sequence. Its antigen remains unknown. The CDR3 is made up of 16 amino acids. Germline CDR1 reads MNHNS; CDR2 reads SASEGT. Trimming removed 6 bases from V and 0 bases from J; junction bases left unmatched: 8. This entry is derived from a study of T cells after yellow fever vaccination. Study summary: Fractions low in cell number were prepared with SMART-Seq v4 Ultra Low Input.

Conversion of TCR transcripts into cDNA relied on 5'RACE template switching, which added a universal primer site and UMIs. TCRdb reprocessed the 5' RACE reads via MiXCR and lists one record per CDR3 protein. There are 250,000 or so distinct CDR3 sequences in the sample; 6.9% occur only once, and roughly 0.93% lies in the top ten. Study-wide results and limits: Clonotype sharing between CD4 and CD8 compartments was small. Faster peaking, at day 5 versus 15, marked a secondary response that was weaker.

The specimen was CD4+ T cells sorted from PBMCs, collected 15 days after the yellow fever booster vaccination. This TCR was sampled from a man aged 30-40 years who received the YFV17D yellow fever vaccine. The chain carries TRBV6-1 and TRBJ2-1, with 7 positions matching TRBD2. Written as DNA, the CDR3 is TGTGCCAGCAGCCCACCTGCTAGCGGCTCCTACAATGAGCAGTTCTTC. This sequence encodes CASSPPASGSYNEQFF.